Each of the 8 T cell receptor beta chains below was sequenced from the same sample in a study of blood T cell repertoires in COVID-19. This table comes from immunoSEQ multiplex PCR, and its TCRdb copy is limited to in-frame clones, with some not included. The sample gives roughly 86,000 clones, 65% to 85% of which show up once; roughly 6.3% is in the top ten. Sequencing was performed on peripheral blood. These receptor sequences come from a man aged 55-75 years with acute or convalescent COVID-19.

This chain links TRBV5-1 with TRBJ1-2, with TRBD1 matching over 9 bases. The CDR3 consists of 16 residues. Trimming at V came to 0 bases and at J to 4 bases, leaving 7 bases not matched to a gene. Germline V gene lookup returns CDR1 SGHRS and CDR2 YFSETQ. The CDR3 DNA reads TGCGCCAGCAGCTTGGGTTTCGGGACAGGGTCCTATGGCTACACCTTC. Translating gives CASSLGFGTGSYGYTF.

The gene calls are TRBV7-2 and TRBJ2-6; possible D gene TRBD1, 5 bases. This CDR3 is built from 16 residues. V lost 3 bases to trimming and J lost 2 bases, with 11 bases between them. From germline, CDR1 is SGHTA and CDR2 FQGNSA. The CDR3 loop is CASSFWGAAGANVLTF. CDR3 nucleotide sequence: TGTGCCAGCAGCTTTTGGGGCGCAGCTGGGGCCAACGTCCTGACTTTC.

The sample holds a few counts of this clone. The chain links TRBV19 to TRBJ1-5; D call uncertain. This CDR3 comprises 15 residues. Between the trimmed V and J ends, which lost 0 bases and 3 bases, there was a span of 9 bases. Germline V gene sequence: CDR1 LNHDA, CDR2 SQIVND (reference sequence). The CDR3 sequence: CASSIERSNNQPQHF. The CDR3 DNA is TGTGCCAGTAGTATAGAGAGAAGTAACAATCAGCCCCAGCATTTT.

For this clone: The junction differs from germline at one of its ends, possibly a read error. Here the CDR3 reads CASSLGGSGQETQYF. The DNA of the CDR3 is TGTGCTAGCAGCTTAGGGGGCTCGGGCCAAGAGACCCAGTACTTC. The V call is TRBV7-7, the J call TRBJ2-5; 7 nucleotides align to TRBD1. The germline CDR1 and CDR2 sequences are SSHAT and FNYEAQ (reference sequence). CDR3 size: 15 residues.

This clone was detected once. The chain uses TRBV19 and TRBJ1-6; a weak D match, TRBD1 (6 bases). The germline gives CDR1 LNHDA, CDR2 SQIVND (reference sequence). The CDR3 has 13 amino acids. Trimming removed 4 bases from V and 9 bases from J, with 10 bases in between. The CDR3 spells CASSRPGVSPLHF. DNA for the CDR3: TGTGCCAGTAGTAGGCCAGGGGTTTCACCCCTCCACTTT.

The gene calls are TRBV6-6 and TRBJ2-7, with D unclear. Germline-derived CDR1 and CDR2 are MNHNY and SVGAGI (reference sequence). The V end was cut by 5 bases, the J end by 2 bases, with 13 bases between. This CDR3 contains 14 residues. Here the CDR3 DNA reads TGTGCCAGCAGTACCATGTCCCGGGCCTACGAGCAGTACTTC. Protein: CASSTMSRAYEQYF.

This clone has just one count. This chain joins TRBV5-1 and TRBJ1-2; 7 nucleotides agree with TRBD1. This CDR3 has 16 residues. Per germline, CDR1 SGHRS and CDR2 YFSETQ. The junction had 11 bases not matched to a gene; V was cut back by 0 bases and J by 6 bases. CDR3: CASSLARAGGLDGYTF. The CDR3 DNA is TGCGCCAGCAGCTTGGCCAGAGCAGGGGGACTGGATGGCTACACCTTC.

This clone has only one observation. This rearrangement joins TRBV19 to TRBJ1-2; 10 nucleotides line up with TRBD1. The V gene end was trimmed by 5 bases and the J gene end by 2 bases; junction bases not matched to a gene: 2. This CDR3 comprises 14 residues. Germline CDR1 and CDR2: LNHDA and SQIVND (reference sequence). In DNA form, the CDR3 reads TGTGCCAGTAGTTCGGGACAGGGGAACTATGGCTACACCTTC. Its protein is CASSSGQGNYGYTF.